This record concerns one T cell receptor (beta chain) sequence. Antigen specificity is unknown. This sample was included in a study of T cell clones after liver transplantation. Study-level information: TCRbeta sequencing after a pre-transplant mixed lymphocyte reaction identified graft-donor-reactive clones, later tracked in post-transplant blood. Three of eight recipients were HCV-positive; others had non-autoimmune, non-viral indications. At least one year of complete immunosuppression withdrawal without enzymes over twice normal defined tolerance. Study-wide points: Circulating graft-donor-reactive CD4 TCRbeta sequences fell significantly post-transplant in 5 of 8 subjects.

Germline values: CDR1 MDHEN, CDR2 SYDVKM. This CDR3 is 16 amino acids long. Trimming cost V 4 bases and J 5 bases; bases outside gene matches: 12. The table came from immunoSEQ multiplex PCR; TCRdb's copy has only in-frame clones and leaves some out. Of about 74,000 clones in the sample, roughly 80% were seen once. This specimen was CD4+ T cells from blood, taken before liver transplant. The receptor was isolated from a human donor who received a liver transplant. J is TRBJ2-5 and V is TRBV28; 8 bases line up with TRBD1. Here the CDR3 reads CASSSQGARDMETQYF. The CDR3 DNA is TGTGCCAGCAGTTCGCAGGGGGCGCGGGATATGGAGACCCAGTACTTC.